These T cell receptor beta chains were read from a single sample in a study of monozygotic twins with inflammatory bowel disease. TCRdb reprocessed the 5' RACE reads, with one entry per CDR3 protein and no DNA. The listing records over 90,000 distinct CDR3 sequences. Material for sequencing was blood. The source of these receptors is a human donor with ulcerative colitis or Crohn's disease, or a healthy co-twin of an affected twin (not recorded which). Both conserved end residues are part of each CDR3.

CDR3 protein: CASSLSGRDQPQHF
CDR3 length: 14
V gene: TRBV7-9
J gene: TRBJ1-5

CDR3 protein: CASSLGQGRTNYGYTF
CDR3 length: 16
V gene: TRBV5-1
J gene: TRBJ1-2

CDR3 protein: CASSLGEGYGYTF
CDR3 length: 13
V gene: TRBV27
J gene: TRBJ1-2

CDR3 protein: CSVEDFAGDSYGYTF
CDR3 length: 15
V gene: TRBV29-1
J gene: TRBJ1-2

CDR3 protein: CASTVGPAAGENTQYF
CDR3 length: 16
V gene: TRBV9
J gene: TRBJ2-3

CDR3 protein: CASSVIAGADYNEQFF
CDR3 length: 16
V gene: TRBV7-9
J gene: TRBJ2-1

CDR3 protein: CASISTSTYEQYF
CDR3 length: 13
V gene: TRBV28
J gene: TRBJ2-7

CDR3 protein: CSARGDKVTYEQYF
CDR3 length: 14
V gene: TRBV20-1
J gene: TRBJ2-7

CDR3 protein: CASSPVAGVIVRGYTF
CDR3 length: 16
V gene: TRBV18
J gene: TRBJ1-2

CDR3 protein: CASSLRAASTDTQYF
CDR3 length: 15
V gene: TRBV5-1
J gene: TRBJ2-3

CDR3 protein: CASSPETGTNYGYTF
CDR3 length: 15
V gene: TRBV18
J gene: TRBJ1-2

CDR3 protein: CASGPDRGLPHEQYF
CDR3 length: 15
V gene: TRBV12-5
J gene: TRBJ2-7

CDR3 protein: CSATPRTSGRLEQYF
CDR3 length: 15
V gene: TRBV20-1
J gene: TRBJ2-7

CDR3 protein: CASALRSSYNEQFF
CDR3 length: 14
V gene: TRBV18
J gene: TRBJ2-1

CDR3 protein: CACLKGQGAPNEQFF
CDR3 length: 15
V gene: TRBV30
J gene: TRBJ2-1

CDR3 protein: CASSSQSVLYGYTF
CDR3 length: 14
V gene: TRBV7-9
J gene: TRBJ1-2

CDR3 protein: CASMEGSTDTQYF
CDR3 length: 13
V gene: TRBV28
J gene: TRBJ2-3

CDR3 protein: CSASDTGNQPQHF
CDR3 length: 13
V gene: TRBV20-1
J gene: TRBJ1-5